The entry below gives a single TCR beta chain sequence along with its context. Its specificity is unknown. Here immunoSEQ multiplex PCR was the method, and the copy in TCRdb shows in-frame clones only, minus some. The sample consists of around 300,000 clones, roughly nine tenths of them appearing once. The sample is drawn from a study of Ad26.COV2.S vaccination and SARS-CoV-2 variants. Study at large: Doses of Ad26.COV2.S were injected into muscle once or twice, 56 days apart. Study results and caveats: Spike-specific TCR breadth in vaccine recipients exceeded that seen in placebo recipients. Similar non-spike TCR breadth was observed in recipients of vaccine and of placebo.

The CDR3 is made up of 13 amino acids. After removal of 9 bases from V and 1 base from J, the junction contained 3 bases not matched to a gene. The treatment denotes: roughly 18 received Ad26.COV2.S at low or high dose, single or two shots; 5 received placebo; per-sample allocation not given. Specimen acquisition occurred on day 63 following the initial vaccine or placebo injection. The starting material was peripheral blood, obtained in a trial of Ad26.COV2.S vaccine versus placebo. This sequence joins TRBV12-3 or TRBV12-4 and TRBJ1-1; TRBD1 matches 9 bases. This receptor was identified in a person between 18 and 60 years old who received the Ad26.COV2.S COVID-19 vaccine or a placebo. CDR3 protein: CASSTGGNTEAFF. DNA for the CDR3: TGTGCCAGTTCGACAGGGGGGAACACTGAAGCTTTCTTT.